Sequencing of this T cell receptor (beta chain) was carried out in a study of cytomegalovirus exposure and HLA in healthy donors (dated by TCRdb to the late 2010s). About the investigation overall: The roughly 700 repertoires of the first cohort and the 120 validation repertoires were produced on the same platform, according to a later analysis. The study aimed to test whether cataloging public T cell receptors could reveal signatures of past pathogen exposure. Besides the first cohort of more than 650 subjects, a separate validation cohort made up of about 120 different subjects was used. High-throughput TCR immunosequencing, statistical association of individual TCRs with disease status, and machine learning were combined to predict cytomegalovirus infection status. Paper-wide results and their limitations: In vitro tests confirmed that a few of the cytomegalovirus-associated TCR beta chains recognize cytomegalovirus antigens. The classifier was reported to diagnose cytomegalovirus status with high specificity and sensitivity in both the original and validation cohorts. While some public TCRs were present in many individuals, most TCR sequences turned up only very rarely across donors. According to the authors, the approach could potentially be generalized to other disease states and immunological phenotypes. In a later analysis, TCRs clustered in the first cohort were found to also tend to co-occur in the roughly 130 validation repertoires, with approximately 95% of cluster scores above 0. The validation cohort had no HLA typing available for a later analysis, so co-occurrence within that cohort was assessed over all 130 or so repertoires. The study listed 150 to 200 TCR beta chains as associated with cytomegalovirus.

The donors belonged to the validation cohort of 120 subjects, which was separate from the roughly 670-subject first cohort. CDR1 is given as SGHVS and CDR2 as FQNEAQ, both from the germline V gene. From cysteine to phenylalanine, the CDR3 is 16 amino acids long. Only the CDR3 DNA stays, 48 bases, in frame from base 1. Clipping removes 4 bases from V and 0 bases from J, with 6 as the unmatched junction base count. This clone was counted between two and nine times. It has no known antigen specificity. No much larger clone is present one base from it, and per-base qualities are unavailable. Libraries were prepared through the immunoSEQ multiplex PCR assay. In the original analysis: To diagnose cytomegalovirus status from the catalog of TCR beta chain sequences, a statistical classification framework was built. TCRdb carries this immuneACCESS record with in-frame sequences only. Its versions omit some clonotypes, under half of them owing to an unresolved V gene in the studies checked, with the rest unexplained. V, J and clone size reflect that table, while D and trimming were determined from the DNA. The sample includes about 180,000 clones, with approximately 90% observed a single time. The ten largest make up 1.4% of the sample.

The clonotype was recovered from a woman younger than 45 in good health and CMV-seronegative. The sequenced material came from PBMCs. The chain is encoded by TRBV7-8 joined to TRBJ1-5; 7 bases in the junction line up with TRBD1. The CDR3 protein sequence reads: CASSSRTGSSNQPQHF. At the DNA level, the sequence is TGTGCCAGCAGCTCCCGGACAGGAAGTAGCAATCAGCCCCAGCATTTT.